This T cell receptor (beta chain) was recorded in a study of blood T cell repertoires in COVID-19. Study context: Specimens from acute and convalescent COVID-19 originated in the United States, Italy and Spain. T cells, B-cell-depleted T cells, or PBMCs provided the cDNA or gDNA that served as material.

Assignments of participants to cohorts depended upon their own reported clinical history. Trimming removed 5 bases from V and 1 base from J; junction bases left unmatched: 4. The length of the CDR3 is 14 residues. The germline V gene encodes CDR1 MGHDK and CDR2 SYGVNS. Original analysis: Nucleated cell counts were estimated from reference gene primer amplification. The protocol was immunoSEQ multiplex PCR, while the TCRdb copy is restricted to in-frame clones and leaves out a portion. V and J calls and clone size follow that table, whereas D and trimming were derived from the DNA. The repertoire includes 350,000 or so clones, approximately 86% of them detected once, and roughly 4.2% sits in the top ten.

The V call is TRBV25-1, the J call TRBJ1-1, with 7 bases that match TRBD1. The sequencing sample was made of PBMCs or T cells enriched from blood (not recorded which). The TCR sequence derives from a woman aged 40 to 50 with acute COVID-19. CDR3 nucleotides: TGTGCCAGCAGTAAGGGGGCCCCGAACACTGAAGCTTTCTTT. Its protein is CASSKGAPNTEAFF.